The text below deals with one T cell receptor beta chain. Original handling: The assay estimated nucleated cells by amplifying reference gene primers. Using immunoSEQ multiplex PCR, the repertoire was profiled, and TCRdb retains in-frame clones only, with some absent. V and J calls and clone size are as listed in that table; D and trimming were resolved from the DNA. Of under 250,000 clones in the sample, about 88% were seen once. Seattle participants joined during active infection and were tracked over time. The entry originates in a study of blood T cell repertoires in COVID-19. Overall study context: Acute and convalescent COVID-19 specimens originated in the United States, Italy and Spain. In each case, the material was cDNA or gDNA derived from T cells, B-cell-depleted T cells, or PBMCs.

This CDR3 has 14 residues. V was clipped by 4 bases and J by 3 bases; unmatched bases: 6. Per germline, CDR1 SGDLS and CDR2 YYNGEE. The V gene is TRBV9, the J gene TRBJ2-7, with 8 bases fitting TRBD2. Material: peripheral blood. The clonotype was recovered from a man aged 50-59 years with COVID-19, enrolled during active disease. The CDR3 protein is CASSPGGEGYEQYF. In nucleotides, the CDR3 is TGTGCCAGCAGCCCCGGGGGGGAGGGCTACGAGCAGTACTTC.